This T cell receptor beta chain was found in a study of radiotherapy plus CTLA-4 blockade in lung cancer. Study context: Roughly a sixth of enrolled patients responded objectively, and about 31% had disease control. General observations from the study: Early blood T cell clone dynamics, with interferon-beta, were reported to best predict response. In blood, after radiotherapy plus ipilimumab, tumor-derived TCR clones expanded.

CTLA-4 blockade using ipilimumab, together with focal radiation, was received by patients with chemo-refractory metastatic non-small-cell lung cancer. On this clone itself: Its antigen is currently unknown.

This CDR3 has 13 amino acids. Germline-derived CDR1 and CDR2 are MNHEY and SMNVEV (reference sequence). V gave up 3 bases and J gave up 10 bases; unmatched junction bases: 3. The method was immunoSEQ multiplex PCR; TCRdb's version includes in-frame clones alone and lacks a portion of them. The repertoire has some 98,000 clones, 82% of them found once; the top ten carry around 3.5%. The material sequenced was peripheral blood, taken from a patient treated with radiotherapy plus ipilimumab. The origin of this receptor is a human donor with non-small cell lung cancer who had a partial response to radiotherapy plus ipilimumab. The chain uses TRBV27 and TRBJ1-1; 12 nucleotides match TRBD1. The CDR3 nucleotides are TGTGCCAGCAGTTTTCGGGACAGGGGGCCAGCTTTCTTT. This sequence encodes CASSFRDRGPAFF.